These T cell receptor beta chains were read from a single sample in a study of neoadjuvant anti-PD-1 for oral cavity cancer. Measured with immunoSEQ multiplex PCR; TCRdb has only the in-frame clones, and not every one. The sample shows some 15,000 clones, about 36% of them seen only once. The sequencing used tumor tissue, collected after nivolumab (anti-PD-1) treatment. The source of these receptors is a person aged 35 to 85 with oral cavity squamous cell carcinoma. Both conserved end residues are trimmed from each CDR3. D genes are given only for firm matches.

v_gene	d_gene	j_gene	len	CDR3aa
TRBV7-9	-	TRBJ1-3	13	ASSFSGGGLNTIY
TRBV5-6	-	TRBJ1-2	14	ASSLPWNREDDGYT
TRBV6-5	TRBD2	TRBJ2-7	12	ASKRGLTSYEQY
TRBV29-1	-	TRBJ1-5	11	SVEGGQNQPQH
TRBV7-2	-	TRBJ1-1	13	ASSQRIRQGTEAF
TRBV28	-	TRBJ2-5	8	ASSEETQY
TRBV7-2	TRBD1	TRBJ2-5	13	ASRGQGGPQETQY
TRBV7-2	-	TRBJ2-7	11	ASSYTLLYEQY
TRBV9	-	TRBJ1-6	13	ASSVGGRVGSPLH
TRBV7-9	-	TRBJ1-2	12	ASSLEAGYYGYT
TRBV7-2	-	TRBJ1-1	13	ASSLAGGIGTEAF
TRBV7-2	-	TRBJ2-7	11	ASSARQTYEQY
TRBV7-2	-	TRBJ1-5	11	ASSWEANQPQH
TRBV28	-	TRBJ2-3	14	ASRLMMAGGTDTQY
TRBV6-1	-	TRBJ2-6	14	ASSDLDGSLANVLT
TRBV11-2	-	TRBJ2-5	11	ASSPGVQETQY
TRBV6-6	-	TRBJ2-7	12	ASSYSDRFYEQY
TRBV2	TRBD2	TRBJ2-1	13	ASSAGTSVYNEQF
TRBV5-4	TRBD2	TRBJ2-1	12	ASNYGGSGDEQF
TRBV28	TRBD2	TRBJ2-5	13	ASSSRGGPQETQY
TRBV2	-	TRBJ1-5	14	ASTDEQGYSNQPQH
TRBV6-5	-	TRBJ1-1	12	ASSPIAGRTEAF
TRBV28	-	TRBJ1-2	9	AAVQGWGYT
TRBV30	-	TRBJ1-1	13	AWTLRGGPYTEAF
TRBV5-3	-	TRBJ2-1	11	ARTPTSYNEQF
TRBV9	TRBD2	TRBJ2-3	12	ASSPRGGVDTQY
TRBV9	-	TRBJ2-3	12	ASSGTGTTDTQY
TRBV9	-	TRBJ2-3	13	ASSGDGAHTDTQY
TRBV7-2	-	TRBJ1-6	13	ASSPMGPINSPLH
TRBV5-4	TRBD1	TRBJ1-1	11	ASSFGQGTEAF
TRBV6-5	TRBD1	TRBJ1-1	11	ASRFRGATKAF
TRBV18	-	TRBJ1-2	13	ASSPEARDAYRYT
TRBV6-5	TRBD1	TRBJ1-5	11	ASSQGVRQPQH
TRBV27	-	TRBJ1-6	14	ASSLFTPTLNSPLH
TRBV6-5	-	TRBJ2-3	10	ASMGGTDTQY
TRBV28	-	TRBJ1-5	13	ASSLLGIVGQPQH
TRBV4-3	-	TRBJ1-2	12	ASSQDGQGHSYT
TRBV11-1	-	TRBJ2-3	12	ASSSLRTTDTQY
TRBV6-1	-	TRBJ1-2	10	ASSELSYGYT
TRBV28	-	TRBJ1-5	12	ASRIVYSNQPQH
TRBV7-8	-	TRBJ1-3	13	ASSLVWGNGNTIY
TRBV6-1	-	TRBJ1-5	13	ASSEAVQGLGPQH
TRBV5-6	TRBD1	TRBJ2-5	13	ASRGTGTGEETQY